This is a list of T cell receptor beta chains from one sample in a study of blood T cell repertoires in COVID-19. Profiling relied on immunoSEQ multiplex PCR, and the TCRdb table lists in-frame clones only, not all of them. The data show about 520,000 clones, roughly 88% seen once. Sequenced: peripheral blood. These receptors were obtained from a human donor in a cohort sampled during active COVID-19. Each CDR3 is given with its conserved first and last residue. The D gene is left open where the match is weak. Some rows have no size entry. The others give once, few or many, or a class for an expanded clone.

j_call	d_call	clone_size	v_call	cdr3_nt	cdr3_aa
TRBJ2-7	.	.	TRBV7-9	TGTGCCAGCAGCTTAGATACCTACGAGCAGTACTTC	CASSLDTYEQYF
TRBJ2-2	.	.	TRBV5-4	TGTGCCAGCAGCTTGGAAGGCGGGGTGAACACCGGGGAGCTGTTTTTT	CASSLEGGVNTGELFF
TRBJ1-1	.	.	TRBV9	TGTGCCAGCAGCGTAGTAGTGGGGCCGGGCTCTGAAGCTTTCTTT	CASSVVVGPGSEAFF
TRBJ2-3	TRBD2	once	TRBV19	TGTGCCAGTAGCCGCTCCGGGACTAGCGGGAGTTTCGGCACAGATACGCAGTATTTT	CASSRSGTSGSFGTDTQYF
TRBJ2-7	TRBD2	.	TRBV5-1	TGCGCCAGCAGCTTGGCCGGGACTAGCGGGAGGTTCGCCTACGAGCAGTACTTC	CASSLAGTSGRFAYEQYF
TRBJ2-7	TRBD2	.	TRBV10-3	TGTGCCATCATGGGTGGCCAGCGGGGACTGGAAGAGCAGTACTTC	CAIMGGQRGLEEQYF
TRBJ1-2	TRBD1	few	TRBV4-1	TGCGCCAGCAGCCAAGTTTACCCCGGGACAGGGGACAGAAACTATGGCTACACCTTC	CASSQVYPGTGDRNYGYTF
TRBJ1-3	TRBD1	.	TRBV7-9	TGTGCCAGCAGCCCCTGGGCGACAGGGGCAGAAGGAAACACCATATATTTT	CASSPWATGAEGNTIYF
TRBJ2-7	TRBD1	once	TRBV30	TGTGCCTGGAGGAAGACAGGGGACTGGAGATTCGAGCAGTACTTC	CAWRKTGDWRFEQYF
TRBJ2-2	TRBD2	.	TRBV28	TGTGCCAGCAGCCCGGGCGGGAGGTTGAACACCGGGGAGCTGTTTTTT	CASSPGGRLNTGELFF
TRBJ2-2	.	.	TRBV6-5	TGTGCCAGCAGTTACGTCGTTAACACCGGGGAGCTGTTTTTT	CASSYVVNTGELFF
TRBJ1-6	.	.	TRBV4-3	TGCGCCAGCAGCCTACCTGGGGCCTCACCCCTCCACTTT	CASSLPGASPLHF
TRBJ2-7	TRBD2	.	TRBV29-1	TGCAGCGTCGCTCGTGGGGTAGCGGGAGATGAGCAGTACTTC	CSVARGVAGDEQYF
TRBJ2-1	.	few	TRBV10-3	TGTGCCATCAGTGATGGGTCTAGCGCTTACAATGAGCAGTTCTTC	CAISDGSSAYNEQFF
TRBJ2-3	TRBD1	.	TRBV7-9	TGTGCCAGCAGCCCCTCGGGACAGATTAGCACAGATACGCAGTATTTT	CASSPSGQISTDTQYF
TRBJ1-5	.	once	TRBV29-1	TGCAGCGTTCGTTTACAGGCGGGAAATCAGCCCCAGCATTTT	CSVRLQAGNQPQHF
TRBJ2-7	.	once	TRBV4-1	TGCGCCAGCAGCCCCCGGGACACCGACCCCTACGAGCAGTACTTC	CASSPRDTDPYEQYF
TRBJ2-1	TRBD2	.	TRBV2	TGTGCCAGCAGTGAAGCTAGCGGGAGGGCCGGTGAGCAGTTCTTC	CASSEASGRAGEQFF
TRBJ1-1	.	few	TRBV4-3	TGCGCCAGCAGCCAACTACACGGAGGGATCACTGAAGCTTTCTTT	CASSQLHGGITEAFF
TRBJ1-4	.	once	TRBV3-1/TRBV3-2	TGTGCCAGCAGCCACGGCCTGCGACAGGATGAAAAACTGTTTTTT	CASSHGLRQDEKLFF
TRBJ1-2	.	.	TRBV19	TGTGCCAGTAGTATTGACAGGCGCTTATATGGCTACACCTTC	CASSIDRRLYGYTF
TRBJ1-5	TRBD1	.	TRBV27	TGTGCCAGCAGTTTATCGGGACAGGGCTTTCCCCAGCATTTT	CASSLSGQGFPQHF
TRBJ2-2	TRBD2	.	TRBV5-4	TGTGCCAGCAGCTTGGGACTAGCGGGAAACACCGGGGAGCTGTTTTTT	CASSLGLAGNTGELFF
TRBJ1-5	.	.	TRBV2	TGTGCCAGCAGTCGTAGGGGAATGGGTCAGCCCCAGCATTTT	CASSRRGMGQPQHF
TRBJ2-1	TRBD2	once	TRBV27	TGTGCCAGCAGACGGACTAGCGGGCTTGGGATGGTAAACAATGAGCAGTTCTTC	CASRRTSGLGMVNNEQFF
TRBJ1-1	TRBD1	.	TRBV5-4	TGTGCCAGCAGCTTGGCCGGGACAGGGGGGCGAGCTTTCTTT	CASSLAGTGGRAFF
TRBJ2-5	TRBD2	.	TRBV15	TGTGCCACCAGCAGTGCGCTAGCGGGAGGGCAAGAGACCCAGTACTTC	CATSSALAGGQETQYF
TRBJ1-2	.	once	TRBV5-1	TGCGCCAGCAGCTTGTCAACAGGCTCCTACTATGGCTACACCTTC	CASSLSTGSYYGYTF
TRBJ2-3	TRBD2	.	TRBV5-4	TGTGCCAGCAGCTTTATGCTAGCGGGCACAGATACGCAGTATTTT	CASSFMLAGTDTQYF